Below, 16 T cell receptor beta chains from the same sample are listed, as sequenced in a study of blood T cell repertoires in COVID-19. Sequencing was performed with immunoSEQ multiplex PCR; in TCRdb, only in-frame clones are kept and a portion is missing. This sample has about 300,000 clones, with nearly 90% found just once. Source material: PBMCs or T cells enriched from blood (not recorded which). The receptor source for this set is a woman aged 30 to 39 who had recovered from COVID-19.

The chain joins TRBV15 to TRBJ2-1; TRBD2 agrees at 7 bases. The germline gives CDR1 LNHNV, CDR2 YYDKDF (reference sequence). Trimming cost V 7 bases and J 6 bases; bases outside gene matches: 9. CDR3 length equals 14 residues. The CDR3 bases are TGTGCCACCACCTCAGCGGGGATCCTCAATGAGCAGTTCTTC. Its translation is CATTSAGILNEQFF.

J is TRBJ1-2 and V is TRBV5-8; 8 positions match TRBD1. Per the germline V gene, CDR1 is SGHTS and CDR2 is YDEGEE. This CDR3 comprises 13 residues. V lost 1 base and J lost 7; bases outside the gene matches: 3. The CDR3 DNA sequence: TGTGCCAGCAGCTTGAGGACAGGGTTTGGCTACACCTTC. It encodes CASSLRTGFGYTF.

This clone was observed once. This chain connects TRBV2 to TRBJ1-2; 9 bases are a match to TRBD1. Germline CDR1 is SNHLY and CDR2 is FYNNEI. This CDR3 comprises 13 residues. Losses at the gene ends were 11 bases for V and 4 bases for J; bases not matched to a gene: 8. The CDR3 sequence is CAVKRDRAYGYTF. The CDR3 coding sequence is TGTGCCGTTAAGAGGGACAGGGCCTATGGCTACACCTTC.

This clone was seen more than once but under ten times. The chain recombines TRBV30 with TRBJ1-4; D may be TRBD1 (5 bases). This CDR3 spans 13 amino acids. The V end was cut by 0 bases, the J end by 10 bases, with 12 bases between. The germline gives CDR1 GTSNPN, CDR2 SVGIG (reference sequence). The CDR3 region has the DNA TGTGCCTGGAGTGTAGCCGTAAGGGGAAAACTGTTTTTT. It translates to CAWSVAVRGKLFF.

The chain couples TRBV5-1 to TRBJ2-1; 9 bases map to TRBD2. The germline V gene has CDR1 SGHRS and CDR2 YFSETQ. The junction had 6 bases not matched to a gene; V was cut back by 6 bases and J by 5 bases. This CDR3 has 14 amino acids. CDR3 in amino acids: CASKTSSGDNEQFF. The CDR3 region has the DNA TGCGCCAGCAAAACCTCTAGCGGGGACAATGAGCAGTTCTTC.

The chain links TRBV11-3 to TRBJ2-1, with 12 nucleotides matching TRBD2. Trimming cost V 1 base and J 6 bases; bases outside gene matches: 4. CDR1 and CDR2 (germline): SGHNT, YENEEA. The CDR3 runs 16 residues. The CDR3 is CASSLGGLAGTNEQFF. For the CDR3, the DNA is TGTGCCAGCAGCTTAGGGGGACTAGCGGGCACCAATGAGCAGTTCTTC.

The CDR3 loop is CASSQTGQGRNTEAFF. CDR3 bases: TGCGCCAGCAGCCAAACCGGACAGGGAAGGAACACTGAAGCTTTCTTT. The chain joins TRBV4-1 to TRBJ1-1; 8 positions match TRBD1. The V and J ends lost 2 bases and 1 base, in that order; junction bases with no gene match: 6. The CDR3 spans 16 residues. Per the germline V gene, CDR1 is MGHRA and CDR2 is YSYEKL.

Details on this clone: Different DNA sequences within this sample yield the same CDR3. The chain employs TRBV9 and TRBJ1-1; tentatively, D is TRBD1 (5 bases). Germline lookup yields CDR1 SGDLS and CDR2 YYNGEE. V dropped 0 bases and J dropped 0 bases, with 9 bases sitting between them. This CDR3 is 15 amino acids long. CDR3 in DNA: TGTGCCAGCAGCGTAGGTGGACAACTGAACACTGAAGCTTTCTTT. Translation: CASSVGGQLNTEAFF.

This clone has a single count. The genes are TRBV7-2 and TRBJ1-2, with 7 nucleotides matching TRBD1. Germline V gives CDR1 SGHTA, CDR2 FQGNSA. Trimming at V came to 5 bases and at J to 7 bases, leaving 7 bases not matched to a gene. CDR3 length: 13 amino acids. The CDR3: CASSTTGVGGYTF. The CDR3, as DNA: TGTGCCAGCAGCACTACAGGGGTAGGTGGCTACACCTTC.

The V gene is TRBV29-1, the J gene TRBJ1-5; D unclear. Trimming left V 4 bases short and J 4 bases short, with 8 bases between. Germline values: CDR1 SQVTM, CDR2 ANQGSEA. The CDR3 has 12 amino acids. CDR3 nucleotides: TGCAGCGTTGGAGGGTTAAATCAGCCCCAGCATTTT. Its protein product is CSVGGLNQPQHF.

A word on this clone: The junction differs from germline at one of its ends, possibly a read error. J is TRBJ1-3 and V is TRBV5-1; 7 bases are shared with TRBD1. Looked up from germline, CDR1 is SGHRS and CDR2 is YFSETQ. This CDR3 region has 15 residues. The CDR3 DNA reads as TGCGCCAGCAGCTTCGGAGACAGGGATGGATACACCATATATTTT. This sequence encodes CASSFGDRDGYTIYF.

The chain employs TRBV30 and TRBJ1-5, with D hard to call. The germline gives CDR1 GTSNPN, CDR2 SVGIG (reference sequence). The CDR3 extends over 14 amino acids. V dropped 1 base and J dropped 3 bases, with 10 bases sitting between them. DNA of the CDR3: TGTGCCTGGAGTGGGATCCAGGTCAATCAGCCCCAGCATTTT. This translates into CAWSGIQVNQPQHF.

The V gene is TRBV7-3, the J gene TRBJ2-3; D uncertain. Looked up from germline, CDR1 is SGHTA and CDR2 is FQGTGA. The CDR3 runs to 15 residues. Between the trimmed V and J ends, which lost 5 bases and 0 bases, there was a span of 12 bases. This CDR3 is CASSPGDLSTDTQYF. CDR3 bases: TGTGCCAGCAGCCCGGGTGACCTTAGCACAGATACGCAGTATTTT.

This clone was counted many times. The rearrangement uses TRBV4-1 and TRBJ1-1; D remains ambiguous. V was trimmed by 4 bases and J by 1 base, leaving 10 bases between them. From germline, CDR1 is MGHRA and CDR2 YSYEKL. The CDR3 loop spans 14 amino acids. As DNA, the CDR3 is TGCGCCAGCAGCCTGAGTGAGGGGAACACTGAAGCTTTCTTT. It encodes CASSLSEGNTEAFF.

The V gene is TRBV9, the J gene TRBJ1-1, with D uncertain. Between the trimmed V and J ends, which lost 3 bases and 0 bases, there was a span of 6 bases. Germline V gene sequence: CDR1 SGDLS, CDR2 YYNGEE. This CDR3 is 13 amino acids long. CDR3 DNA sequence: TGTGCCAGCAGCGCCCTCCTGAACACTGAAGCTTTCTTT. This encodes CASSALLNTEAFF. The full variable domain, its missing parts supplied by reference TRBV9 and TRBJ1-1, is DSGVTQTPKHLITATGQRVTLRCSPRSGDLSVYWYQQSLDQGLQFLIQYYNGEERAKGNILERFSAQQFPDLHSELNLSSLELGDSALYFCASSALLNTEAFFGQGTRLTVV.

The CDR3 region has the DNA TGTGCCAGCAGTGGACCGACAGGGGACCAGCCCCAGCATTTT. It yields the protein CASSGPTGDQPQHF. The chain joins TRBV2 to TRBJ1-5; 8 bases line up with TRBD1. Germline V gives CDR1 SNHLY, CDR2 FYNNEI. The CDR3 is 14 amino acids. Trimming removed 4 bases from V and 7 bases from J; junction bases left unmatched: 6.